This TCR beta chain was sequenced in a study of cytomegalovirus exposure and HLA in healthy donors. About the research overall: Out of 398 genotyped donors, about 84% belonged to the Caucasian-associated ancestry cluster.

This PCR relied on a set of 60 Vbeta primers and 13 Jbeta primers. Libraries were prepared by immunoSEQ multiplex PCR; TCRdb keeps only in-frame clonotypes and omits some of them. The sample comprises about 90,000 clones, roughly 60% of which are singletons, and 5.5% rests with the top ten. With regard to this clone: Its antigen is unidentified.

V shed 0 bases and J shed 5 bases, with 12 bases lying between them. Germline lookup yields CDR1 KGHSY and CDR2 FQNENV. This CDR3 contains 15 residues. Study-wide results and caveats: Specificity for CMV antigens was confirmed in vitro for a few of the CMV-associated chains.

The TCR sequence derives from a young woman in good health and CMV-seropositive. This chain uses TRBV16 with TRBJ2-3, with D tentatively TRBD2 (6 bases). Sequencing was performed on PBMCs. The CDR3 loop reads CASSQSPGVKDTQYF. CDR3 nucleotide sequence: TGTGCCAGCAGCCAATCCCCGGGGGTAAAAGATACGCAGTATTTT.